The 13 T cell receptor beta chains listed next were all sequenced from one sample in a study of cytomegalovirus exposure and HLA in healthy donors. Measured with immunoSEQ multiplex PCR; TCRdb has only the in-frame clones, and not every one. This table holds about 78,000 clones, about 96% found once. What was sequenced was PBMCs. Receptor source: a man aged 18 to 30 in good health and CMV-seropositive.

This clone was counted once. The chain carries TRBV19 and TRBJ1-1; the D gene is possibly TRBD1 (6 bases). The V and J ends lost 5 bases and 6 bases respectively, with 13 bases between them. From germline, CDR1 is LNHDA and CDR2 SQIVND (reference sequence). The length of the CDR3 is 13 residues. The CDR3 region is CASSPTGSPEAFF. The DNA of the CDR3 is TGTGCCAGTAGTCCTACAGGGAGCCCTGAAGCTTTCTTT.

The rearrangement uses TRBV19 and TRBJ1-2; possibly TRBD1 for D (5 bases). The CDR3 loop spans 16 amino acids. V lost 1 base, J lost 3 bases, and 15 bases lay in between. Germline CDR1 is LNHDA and CDR2 is SQIVND (reference sequence). The CDR3 nucleotides are TGTGCCAGTAGTATAGTCGCCCCCATAGGGGACTATGGCTACACCTTC. This gives the protein CASSIVAPIGDYGYTF.

This clone has a single count. The CDR3 is CASSLAGWSYEQYF. The CDR3 nucleotides read TGTGCCAGCAGCTTGGCTGGCTGGTCCTACGAGCAGTACTTC. V is TRBV5-4 and J is TRBJ2-7, with no clear D. Between the trimmed V and J ends, which lost 0 bases and 1 base, there was a span of 8 bases. Germline V gene lookup returns CDR1 SGHNT and CDR2 YYREEE (reference sequence). The CDR3 totals 14 residues.

The rearrangement links TRBV15 to TRBJ1-5; tentative D call: TRBD1 (6 bases). Deletions cut 0 bases from V and 6 bases from J, with 18 bases between. This CDR3 region has 17 residues. Per germline, CDR1 LNHNV and CDR2 YYDKDF (reference sequence). CDR3 coding DNA: TGTGCCACCAGCAGAGATTGGGAACAGGGAATTTTTCAGCCCCAGCATTTT. Protein product: CATSRDWEQGIFQPQHF.

This clone was picked up a small number of times. This chain uses TRBV25-1 with TRBJ2-7; TRBD2 aligns across 8 bases. V trimming: 1 base; J trimming: 6 bases; junction bases outside the gene matches: 2. The CDR3 runs to 13 residues. Germline V gives CDR1 MGHDK, CDR2 SYGVNS. The CDR3 DNA reads TGTGCCAGCAGTGAATCACTAGCGGTCGAGCAGTACTTC. Its protein is CASSESLAVEQYF.

The V gene is TRBV5-4, the J gene TRBJ2-1; 8 bases align to TRBD2. The CDR3 length is 16 residues. Trimming removed 4 bases from V and 2 bases from J; junction bases left unmatched: 8. Germline V gene lookup returns CDR1 SGHNT and CDR2 YYREEE (reference sequence). As DNA, the CDR3 is TGTGCCAGCAGCCGGTATAGCGGGACCACCTACAATGAGCAGTTCTTC. Encoded protein: CASSRYSGTTYNEQFF.

This clone appeared a single time. This chain uses TRBV7-2 with TRBJ2-7; 8 positions match TRBD1. The germline V gene has CDR1 SGHTA and CDR2 FQGNSA. The trim removed 5 bases at V and 7 bases at J, leaving 10 bases unmatched. The CDR3 loop spans 14 amino acids. CDR3 nucleotides: TGTGCCAGCAGCATCCAACCAGGGGGCCGGGAGCAGTACTTC. It codes for CASSIQPGGREQYF.

As regards this clone: One end of the junction varies from germline; a read error may be responsible. V is TRBV27 and J is TRBJ1-2; D is possibly TRBD1 (6 bases). There are 17 residues in the CDR3. Germline CDR1 is MNHEY and CDR2 is SMNVEV (reference sequence). CDR3 region: CASSTQSPAGHRLTMFF. CDR3 DNA: TGTGCCAGCAGTACACAGAGCCCAGCGGGACACCGCCTAACTATGTTCTTC.

This clone has only one observation. The chain has TRBV1 and TRBJ2-2; TRBD2, the table's D call, lacks a check against the DNA. TRBV1 constitutes a pseudogene. This CDR3 spans 16 amino acids. Here the CDR3 DNA reads TGCACCAGCAGCCAAGAGCGATCTAGTGGGTCCGGGGAGCTGTTTTTT. Its protein is CTSSQERSSGSGELFF.

The chain recombines TRBV29-1 with TRBJ2-1, with 10 bases lining up with TRBD2. This CDR3 has 13 amino acids. Germline loops: CDR1 SQVTM, CDR2 ANQGSEA. J lost 10 bases, V lost 6 bases, and 9 bases had no gene match. CDR3 region: CSVIKREGLEQFF. The CDR3 region has the DNA TGCAGCGTGATTAAGCGGGAGGGCCTCGAGCAGTTCTTC.

The chain links TRBV2 to TRBJ1-5, with 10 bases aligning to TRBD1. This CDR3 is built from 18 residues. V shed 4 bases, J shed 6 bases, and the junction held 15 bases outside the gene matches. CDR1 and CDR2 (germline): SNHLY, FYNNEI. CDR3 residues: CASSGRDRGRRTGQPQHF. In DNA, the CDR3 is TGTGCCAGCAGTGGTCGGGACAGGGGTAGGCGCACAGGTCAGCCCCAGCATTTT. The full variable domain, with the rest looked up from reference TRBV2 and TRBJ1-5, is EPEVTQTPSHQVTQMGQEVILRCVPISNHLYFYWYRQILGQKVEFLVSFYNNEISEKSEIFDDQFSVERPDGSNFTLKIRSTKLEDSAMYFCASSGRDRGRRTGQPQHFGDGTRLSIL.

V and J are TRBV6-5 and TRBJ2-7; 8 positions agree with TRBD1. Trimming cost V 5 bases and J 2 bases; bases outside gene matches: 8. The CDR3 spans 15 residues. Germline V gives CDR1 MNHEY, CDR2 SVGAGI. The DNA for the CDR3 is TGTGCCAGCAGTGTAAATCAGGGGGCTCCCTACGAGCAGTACTTC. Protein: CASSVNQGAPYEQYF.

V and J are TRBV5-1 and TRBJ2-1, with D tentatively TRBD1 (6 bases). The CDR3 has 17 residues. The germline V gene encodes CDR1 SGHRS and CDR2 YFSETQ. Trimming pared 0 bases from V and 0 bases from J, leaving 13 bases between. CDR3 protein: CASSLGTLGGSYNEQFF. The CDR3 DNA reads TGCGCCAGCAGCTTGGGCACCTTAGGGGGCTCCTACAATGAGCAGTTCTTC. The complete variable domain, with remaining parts taken from reference TRBV5-1 and TRBJ2-1, reads KAGVTQTPRYLIKTRGQQVTLSCSPISGHRSVSWYQQTPGQGLQFLFEYFSETQRNKGNFPGRFSGRQFSNSRSEMNVSTLELGDSALYLCASSLGTLGGSYNEQFFGPGTRLTVL.